The clone carrying this T cell receptor beta chain was seen more than once but under ten times. What it binds is unknown. Sample-barcoded 5' priming and a J-beta primer mix drove a second PCR of about 6 to 12 cycles. A template-switch adaptor with 12 random nucleotides tagged each cDNA molecule. Using its own MiXCR run on the 5' RACE reads, TCRdb lists one record per CDR3 protein. The profile covers fewer than 650,000 distinct CDR3 sequences, with about 25% appearing a single time and approximately 3.7% taken by the ten largest. These data originate in a study of blood T cells in healthy people across ages. Findings and limits, study-wide: Diversity estimated from one million T cells was considered an underestimate. Observed TCR beta diversity showed a strong correlation with the percentage of naive T cells as measured by flow cytometry.

This CDR3 contains 13 residues. V lost 4 bases and J lost 5, with 11 bases in between. Germline V gene lookup returns CDR1 MNHNS and CDR2 SASEGT. These data also featured in a second study, about T cells of mothers and their children. Turning to that study: Related mother-child pairs shared slightly more overlap than unrelated pairs, but the difference was non-significant.

V gene TRBV6-1 combines with J gene TRBJ2-5, with D tentatively TRBD2 (6 bases). This receptor was taken from a boy aged 2 to 9 in good health. Sequenced: blood. The CDR3 region has the DNA TGTGCCAGCAGTGTCGGAGGGGTGGAGACCCAGTACTTC. This encodes CASSVGGVETQYF.